This T cell receptor beta chain was observed in a study of shared clonotypes between healthy human individuals. Per germline, CDR1 SEHNR and CDR2 FQNEAQ (reference sequence). CDR3 length: 18 amino acids. Trimming removed 1 base from V and 0 bases from J; junction bases left unmatched: 6. The protocol was immunoSEQ multiplex PCR, while the TCRdb copy is restricted to in-frame clones and leaves out a portion. The sample has around 2.1 million clones, more than 85% seen once. This clone was picked up one time. Naive CD8 isolation took CD45RO-negative cells positively selected for CCR7 and excluded terminally differentiated effector memory CD45RA+ cells.

Sequenced sample: naive CD8+ T cells from PBMCs. V is TRBV7-9 and J is TRBJ2-6; TRBD1 agrees at 7 bases. The receptor's source is a man between 18 and 29 years old in good health. Some clones in this sample may be carry-over from other donors' samples. The CDR3 DNA reads as TGTGCCAGCAGCTTAGTACAGGGGCACCTCTCTGGGGCCAACGTCCTGACTTTC. Its translation: CASSLVQGHLSGANVLTF.